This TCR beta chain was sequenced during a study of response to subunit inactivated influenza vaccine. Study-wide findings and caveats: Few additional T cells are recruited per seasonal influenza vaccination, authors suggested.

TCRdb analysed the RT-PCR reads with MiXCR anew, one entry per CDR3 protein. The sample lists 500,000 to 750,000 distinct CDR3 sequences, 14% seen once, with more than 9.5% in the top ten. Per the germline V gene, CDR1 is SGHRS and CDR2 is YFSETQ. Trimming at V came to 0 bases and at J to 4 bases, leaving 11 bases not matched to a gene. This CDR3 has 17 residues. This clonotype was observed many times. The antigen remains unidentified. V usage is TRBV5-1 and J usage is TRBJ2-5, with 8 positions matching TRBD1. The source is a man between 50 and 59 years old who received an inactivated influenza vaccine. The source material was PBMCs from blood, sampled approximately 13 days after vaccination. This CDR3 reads CASSLALGRGQLETQYF. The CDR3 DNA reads TGCGCCAGCAGCTTGGCCTTGGGCAGGGGGCAGTTAGAGACCCAGTACTTC.